This entry lists 23 T cell receptor beta chains sequenced from one sample in a study of blood T cell repertoires in COVID-19. Using immunoSEQ multiplex PCR, the repertoire was profiled, and TCRdb retains in-frame clones only, with some absent. The sample yields around 180,000 clones, around 77% seen once. Material for sequencing was peripheral blood. The source of these receptors is a man between 65 and 85 years old with active or convalescent COVID-19.

This chain connects TRBV5-1 to TRBJ2-5; tentative D call: TRBD2 (5 bases). The germline CDR1 and CDR2 sequences are SGHRS and YFSETQ. The CDR3 covers 15 residues. Trimming pared 0 bases from V and 5 bases from J, leaving 14 bases between. CDR3 DNA sequence: TGCGCCAGCAGCTTGGGGCGGGCATCCCGGGAGACCCAGTACTTC. Residues: CASSLGRASRETQYF.

The rearrangement links TRBV28 to TRBJ1-3; no firm D call. Trimming pared 8 bases from V and 0 bases from J, leaving 8 bases between. CDR1 and CDR2 from the germline V gene are MDHEN and SYDVKM. This CDR3 spans 13 amino acids. The CDR3: CASVSFSGNTIYF. CDR3 coding DNA: TGTGCCAGCGTTTCTTTCTCTGGAAACACCATATATTTT.

The rearrangement joins TRBV6-2 or TRBV6-3 to TRBJ2-1, with 9 bases identical to TRBD1. Germline lookup yields CDR1 MNHEY and CDR2 SVGEGT. J lost 4 bases, V lost 2 bases, and 9 bases had no gene match. This CDR3 has 17 amino acids. Here the CDR3 reads CASSYQPGQGKYNEQFF. In DNA form, the CDR3 reads TGTGCCAGCAGTTACCAGCCCGGACAGGGGAAGTACAATGAGCAGTTCTTC.

V gene TRBV2 combines with J gene TRBJ2-5; 10 nucleotides agree with TRBD2. The length of the CDR3 is 15 residues. Germline CDR1 SNHLY, CDR2 FYNNEI. V was pared by 7 bases and J by 5 bases, with 10 bases of the junction left unmatched. The CDR3 DNA reads TGTGCCAGCACCACTAGCGGGGACAACCTGGAGACCCAGTACTTC. As protein: CASTTSGDNLETQYF.

This clone was counted a few times. This chain uses TRBV6-7 with TRBJ1-6, with D unresolved. TRBV6-7 carries the ORF label, with uncertain function. CDR3 length equals 14 residues. Between the trimmed V and J ends, which lost 11 bases and 9 bases, there was a span of 20 bases. CDR3: CARPTLTPLSPLHF. CDR3 DNA sequence: TGTGCCCGACCGACACTCACGCCCCTTTCACCCCTCCACTTT.

The count of this clone is one. The CDR3 is CASSPQRDEAFF. The CDR3 nucleotides read TGTGCCAGCTCACCACAGCGGGACGAAGCTTTCTTT. The chain is built from TRBV18 and TRBJ1-1; tentative D call: TRBD1 (5 bases). CDR3 length equals 12 residues. Per the germline V gene, CDR1 is KGHSH and CDR2 is LQKENI. The germline V and J ends were trimmed by 1 base and 8 bases, with 8 bases remaining between them.

This clone was seen a single time. The rearrangement links TRBV5-1 to TRBJ2-1; 13 nucleotides line up with TRBD2. CDR3 length: 15 residues. J lost 8 bases, V lost 3 bases, and 5 bases had no gene match. Germline V gives CDR1 SGHRS, CDR2 YFSETQ. The CDR3 here is CASSYGLAGVDEQFF. CDR3 nucleotides: TGCGCCAGCAGCTACGGACTAGCGGGGGTCGATGAGCAGTTCTTC.

The chain employs TRBV6-2 or TRBV6-3 and TRBJ1-1, with 8 bases aligning to TRBD1. J was trimmed by 0 bases and V by 0 bases; bases with no gene match: 6. The germline CDR1 and CDR2 sequences are MNHEY and SVGEGT. The CDR3 has 17 amino acids. The CDR3 DNA reads TGTGCCAGCAGTTACTCCCGGCAGGGGGCTGTGAACACTGAAGCTTTCTTT. It translates to CASSYSRQGAVNTEAFF.

V and J are TRBV2 and TRBJ2-7; TRBD1 matches at 10 bases. V was pared by 1 base and J by 6 bases, with 6 bases of the junction left unmatched. Germline V gene lookup returns CDR1 SNHLY and CDR2 FYNNEI. This CDR3 spans 15 amino acids. The CDR3 reads CASSEEDRGGPEQYF. The DNA of the CDR3 is TGTGCCAGCAGTGAAGAGGACAGGGGGGGCCCCGAGCAGTACTTC.

This CDR3 reads CASSPGRGTEAFF. The CDR3, as DNA: TGTGCCAGCAGCCCCGGGAGGGGGACTGAAGCTTTCTTT. V and J are TRBV3-1 (or the pseudogene TRBV3-2) and TRBJ1-1, with D perhaps matching TRBD1 (6 bases). Germline assignment: CDR1 LGHDT and CDR2 YNNKEL (reference sequence). The length of the CDR3 is 13 residues. Trimming removed 4 bases at V and 5 bases at J, with 11 bases between.

The table lists this clone with a count of one. The V call is TRBV30, the J call TRBJ2-7; weak D call: TRBD1 (5 bases). The CDR3 consists of 13 residues. CDR1 and CDR2 from the germline V gene are GTSNPN and SVGIG (reference sequence). The V and J ends lost 0 bases and 6 bases respectively, with 12 bases between them. Here the CDR3 reads CAWSVSGPGEQYF. The CDR3 DNA reads as TGTGCCTGGAGTGTTTCAGGGCCGGGCGAGCAGTACTTC.

J is TRBJ1-2 and V is TRBV4-1; 7 bases are shared with TRBD1. V lost 3 bases and J lost 7; bases outside the gene matches: 8. The CDR3 has 14 residues. The germline gives CDR1 MGHRA, CDR2 YSYEKL. CDR3 in DNA: TGCGCCAGCAGCCAGAATACAGGGGAGGTTGGCTACACCTTC. Its translation is CASSQNTGEVGYTF.

CDR3 amino acids: CASNISPTGYGYTF. The CDR3 nucleotides are TGTGCCAGCAACATCAGCCCGACAGGGTATGGCTACACCTTC. The chain employs TRBV28 and TRBJ1-2, with TRBD1 matching over 7 bases. CDR3 length equals 14 residues. Trimming took 7 bases from V and 5 from J; bases not matched to a gene: 10. Germline V gives CDR1 MDHEN, CDR2 SYDVKM.

The chain is built from TRBV3-1 (or the pseudogene TRBV3-2) and TRBJ2-3; D gene uncertain. This CDR3 comprises 15 residues. Germline CDR1 LGHDT, CDR2 YNNKEL (reference sequence). V lost 1 base, J lost 1 base, and 9 bases lay in between. Here the CDR3 DNA reads TGTGCCAGCAGCCAAGGGGCTTCCGGCACAGATACGCAGTATTTT. Translation gives CASSQGASGTDTQYF.

The chain employs TRBV5-6 and TRBJ2-7; D remains unclear. The CDR3 is made up of 13 amino acids. Trimming took 2 bases from V and 1 from J, leaving 7 bases between them. Germline-derived CDR1 and CDR2 are SGHDT and YYEEEE. The CDR3 spells CASSFTVSYEQYF. In nucleotides, the CDR3 is TGTGCCAGCAGCTTTACAGTTTCCTACGAGCAGTACTTC.

This clone was counted a single time. This chain uses TRBV5-1 with TRBJ1-4; 7 nucleotides line up with TRBD1. CDR1 and CDR2 (germline): SGHRS, YFSETQ. This CDR3 spans 15 amino acids. V lost 4 bases and J lost 3; bases outside the gene matches: 6. The CDR3 bases are TGCGCCAGCAGCGTAACAGGGGTAGCTAATGAAAAACTGTTTTTT. The encoded protein is CASSVTGVANEKLFF.

The chain is built from TRBV27 and TRBJ2-3; 12 bases map to TRBD2. The germline gives CDR1 MNHEY, CDR2 SMNVEV (reference sequence). V shed 2 bases, J shed 9 bases, and the junction held 6 bases outside the gene matches. The CDR3 contains 15 residues. The CDR3 DNA reads TGTGCCAGCAGTTTAACTAGCGGGAGGTTCGAAACGCAGTATTTT. Protein product: CASSLTSGRFETQYF.

The chain employs TRBV7-9 and TRBJ2-1; 10 nucleotides match TRBD2. V lost 5 bases, J lost 4 bases, and 5 bases stayed unmatched. The CDR3 runs to 15 residues. Germline loops: CDR1 SEHNR, CDR2 FQNEAQ (reference sequence). The CDR3 coding sequence is TGTGCCAGCAGCCCTACTAGCGGGGCGTACAATGAGCAGTTCTTC. Translating gives CASSPTSGAYNEQFF.

J is TRBJ2-5 and V is TRBV21-1; the DNA was not compared with TRBD2, the D call given in the table. TRBV21-1 is noted as a pseudogene. This CDR3 contains 14 residues. CDR3: CASSRASGEETQYF. CDR3 sequence (DNA): TGTGCCAGCAGCAGGGCTAGCGGGGAGGAGACCCAGTACTTC.

The V and J genes are TRBV7-6 and TRBJ2-7; 8 positions match TRBD2. This CDR3 comprises 13 residues. Germline V CDR1 and CDR2: SGHVS, FNYEAQ. With V trimmed by 5 bases and J by 2 bases, 2 bases remained unmatched. CDR3 protein: CASSTSGPYEQYF. As DNA, the CDR3 is TGTGCCAGCAGCACTAGCGGACCCTACGAGCAGTACTTC.

The chain couples TRBV19 to TRBJ1-3; D not resolved. The CDR3 consists of 14 residues. V lost 6 bases to trimming and J lost 2 bases, with 11 bases between them. Germline loops: CDR1 LNHDA, CDR2 SQIVND (reference sequence). The CDR3 bases are TGTGCCAGTAGCCTTGACTCGACTGGAAACACCATATATTTT. Its translation is CASSLDSTGNTIYF.

The chain carries TRBV29-1 and TRBJ2-5, with TRBD2 matching over 10 bases. The J segment lost 4 bases and the V segment lost 7 bases, leaving 6 bases of the junction unmatched. The CDR3 has 13 amino acids. Germline V CDR1 and CDR2: SQVTM, ANQGSEA. The DNA of the CDR3 is TGCAGCGCCGCTAGCGGGGGCGGAGAGACCCAGTACTTC. Translating gives CSAASGGGETQYF.

The rearrangement links TRBV12-5 to TRBJ2-7, with unresolved D. The V gene's germline CDR1 is LGHNT and CDR2 FRNRAP. Trimming shortened V by 7 bases and J by 9 bases, and 19 bases separated the two germline ends. The CDR3 covers 13 residues. As DNA, the CDR3 is TGTGCTAGTGAGACGGAAGTCGGCGGAACGCAGTACTTC. Its translation: CASETEVGGTQYF. Full variable domain (missing parts from reference TRBV12-5 and TRBJ2-7): DARVTQTPRHKVTEMGQEVTMRCQPILGHNTVFWYRQTMMQGLELLAYFRNRAPLDDSGMPKDRFSAEMPDATLATLKIQPSEPRDSAVYFCASETEVGGTQYFGPGTRLTVT.